This TCR beta chain was observed in a study of neoadjuvant anti-PD-1 for oral cavity cancer. Whole-study context: Around day 43, patients without progression received a fourth nivolumab dose before surgery.

Stage II-IVA oral cavity squamous cell carcinoma was new and untreated by systemic or radiation therapy. Findings of the study overall: Pretreatment Treg/Th17 ratio correlated inversely with post-treatment tumor clonality.

This CDR3 contains 15 residues. Germline V CDR1 and CDR2: MNHEY, SMNVEV (reference sequence). The ends were cut back, 2 bases at V and 1 base at J, with 8 bases in the middle. Remarks on this clone: No antigen is known for it.

Measured with immunoSEQ multiplex PCR; TCRdb has only the in-frame clones, and not every one. This sample has tens of thousands of clones, with roughly 80% found just once. Sequences were derived from PBMCs, sampled before nivolumab (anti-PD-1) treatment. The clonotype comes from a person aged 35 to 85 with oral cavity squamous cell carcinoma. The V and J genes are TRBV27 and TRBJ1-4, with D hard to call. As DNA, the CDR3 is TGTGCCAGCAGTTTAGTAGTGGGAACTAATGAAAAACTGTTTTTT. It translates to CASSLVVGTNEKLFF.